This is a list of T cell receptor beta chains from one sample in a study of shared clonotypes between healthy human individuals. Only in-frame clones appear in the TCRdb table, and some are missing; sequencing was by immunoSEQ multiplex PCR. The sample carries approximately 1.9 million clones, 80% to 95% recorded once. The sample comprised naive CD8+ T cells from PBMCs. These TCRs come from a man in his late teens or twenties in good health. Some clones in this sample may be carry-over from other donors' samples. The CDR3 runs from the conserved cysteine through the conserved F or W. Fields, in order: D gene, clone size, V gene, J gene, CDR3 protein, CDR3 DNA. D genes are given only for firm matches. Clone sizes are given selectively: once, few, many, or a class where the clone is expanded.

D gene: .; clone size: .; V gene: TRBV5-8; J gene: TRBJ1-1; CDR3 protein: CASSFGRNTEAFF; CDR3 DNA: TGTGCCAGCAGCTTTGGCAGGAACACTGAAGCTTTCTTT
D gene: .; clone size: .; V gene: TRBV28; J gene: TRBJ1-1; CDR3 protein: CASSPIPGSTEAFF; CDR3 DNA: TGTGCCAGCAGTCCGATTCCAGGGAGTACTGAAGCTTTCTTT
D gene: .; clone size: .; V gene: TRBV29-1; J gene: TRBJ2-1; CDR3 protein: CSVESVNEQFF; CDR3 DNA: TGCAGCGTTGAAAGTGTCAATGAGCAGTTCTTC
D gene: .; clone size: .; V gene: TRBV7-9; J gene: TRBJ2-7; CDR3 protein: CASSLDPPSAYEQYF; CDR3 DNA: TGTGCCAGCAGCTTAGATCCGCCCAGCGCCTACGAGCAGTACTTC
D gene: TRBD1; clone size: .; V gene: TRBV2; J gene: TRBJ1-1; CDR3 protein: CASSQSRDSMNTEAFF; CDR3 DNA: TGTGCCAGCTCCCAATCGCGGGACAGCATGAACACTGAAGCTTTCTTT
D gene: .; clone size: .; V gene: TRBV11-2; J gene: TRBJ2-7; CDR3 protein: CASSFGTREGQYF; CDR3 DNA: TGTGCCAGCAGCTTCGGAACACGGGAAGGGCAGTACTTC
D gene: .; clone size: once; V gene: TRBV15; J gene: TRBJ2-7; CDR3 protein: CATSPTSNFYEQYF; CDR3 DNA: TGTGCCACCAGCCCTACGAGCAACTTCTACGAGCAGTACTTC
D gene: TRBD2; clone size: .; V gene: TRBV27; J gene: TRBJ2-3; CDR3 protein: CASRALRTSGSDTQYF; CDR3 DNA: TGTGCCAGCAGGGCCCTGAGGACTAGTGGTTCAGATACGCAGTATTTT
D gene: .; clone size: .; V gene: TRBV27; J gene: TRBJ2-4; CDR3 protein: CASRSLAQLAKNIQYF; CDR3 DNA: TGTGCCAGCAGGTCCCTGGCACAGCTAGCCAAAAACATTCAGTACTTC
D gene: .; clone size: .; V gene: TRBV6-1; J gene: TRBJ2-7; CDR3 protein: CASSEGVRTASSYEQYF; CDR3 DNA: TGTGCCAGCAGTGAAGGAGTAAGGACAGCGAGCTCCTACGAGCAGTACTTC
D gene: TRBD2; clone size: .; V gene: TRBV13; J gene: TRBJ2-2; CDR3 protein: CASSSRLATNTGELFF; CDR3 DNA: TGTGCCAGCAGCTCAAGACTAGCGACCAACACCGGGGAGCTGTTTTTT
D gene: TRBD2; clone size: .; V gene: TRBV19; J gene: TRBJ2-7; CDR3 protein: CASSEKGLAGESSYEQYF; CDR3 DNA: TGTGCCAGTAGTGAGAAGGGACTAGCGGGAGAAAGTTCCTACGAGCAGTACTTC
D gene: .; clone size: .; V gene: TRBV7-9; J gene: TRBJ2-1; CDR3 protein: CASSLLLSYNEQFF; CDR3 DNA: TGTGCCAGCAGCTTACTACTATCCTACAATGAGCAGTTCTTC
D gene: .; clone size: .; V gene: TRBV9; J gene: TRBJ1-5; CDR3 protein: CASSPLGDQPQHF; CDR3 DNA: TGTGCCAGCAGCCCCCTCGGGGATCAGCCCCAGCATTTT
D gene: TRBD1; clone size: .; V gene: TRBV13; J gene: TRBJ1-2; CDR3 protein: CASSGPDRFAYGYTF; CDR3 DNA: TGTGCCAGCAGCGGCCCGGACAGGTTCGCCTATGGCTACACCTTC
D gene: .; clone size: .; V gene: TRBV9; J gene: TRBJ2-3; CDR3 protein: CASSVERSGTDTQYF; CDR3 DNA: TGTGCCAGCAGCGTAGAACGGTCAGGGACAGATACGCAGTATTTT
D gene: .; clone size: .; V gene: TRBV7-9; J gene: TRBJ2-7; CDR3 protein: CASSLPGHHEQYF; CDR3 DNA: TGTGCCAGCAGCTTACCGGGACATCACGAGCAGTACTTC
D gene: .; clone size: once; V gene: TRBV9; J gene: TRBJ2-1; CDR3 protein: CASSRRPTGNNEQFF; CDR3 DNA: TGTGCCAGCAGTCGGAGACCAACCGGAAACAATGAGCAGTTCTTC
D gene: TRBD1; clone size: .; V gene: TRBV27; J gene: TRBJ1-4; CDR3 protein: CASTSGRGRAANEKLFF; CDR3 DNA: TGTGCCAGCACCTCGGGCAGGGGGCGAGCGGCTAATGAAAAACTGTTTTTT
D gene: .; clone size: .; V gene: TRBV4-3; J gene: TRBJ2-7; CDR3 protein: CASSQVVGTTTYEQYF; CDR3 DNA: TGCGCCAGCAGCCAAGTGGTCGGGACGACAACCTACGAGCAGTACTTC
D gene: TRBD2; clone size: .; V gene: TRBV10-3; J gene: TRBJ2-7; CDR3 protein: CAISDPAAGSYEQYF; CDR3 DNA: TGTGCCATCAGTGATCCGGCAGCGGGAAGCTACGAGCAGTACTTC